This T cell receptor (beta chain) was sequenced for a study of CD8 T cells in Susac syndrome. This CDR3 has 14 residues. V dropped 3 bases and J dropped 5 bases, with 14 bases sitting between them. Germline V gives CDR1 WNHNN, CDR2 SYGVQD (reference sequence). Random hexamers primed reverse transcription of about 0.5 to 1 ug RNA. Coverage of TCR beta CDR3 amplification by immunoSEQ multiplex PCR extended to 54 Vbeta and 13 Jbeta. TCRdb processed the immunoSEQ multiplex PCR reads anew with MiXCR; each CDR3 protein has one entry. The sample has about 440,000 distinct CDR3 sequences, 75% to 90% seen once. Broader study findings: The authors acknowledged that their TCR sequencing and HLA analysis involved a relatively small number of individuals.

With respect to this clonotype: The antigen is undetermined.

What was sequenced was CD8+ T cells from PBMCs. This sequence was found in a human donor with multiple sclerosis. The genes are TRBV10-1 and TRBJ2-7; D is ambiguous. DNA of the CDR3: TGCGCCAGCAGTGACGGCGGTCCGGTGGACGAGCAGTACTTC. Encoded protein: CASSDGGPVDEQYF.